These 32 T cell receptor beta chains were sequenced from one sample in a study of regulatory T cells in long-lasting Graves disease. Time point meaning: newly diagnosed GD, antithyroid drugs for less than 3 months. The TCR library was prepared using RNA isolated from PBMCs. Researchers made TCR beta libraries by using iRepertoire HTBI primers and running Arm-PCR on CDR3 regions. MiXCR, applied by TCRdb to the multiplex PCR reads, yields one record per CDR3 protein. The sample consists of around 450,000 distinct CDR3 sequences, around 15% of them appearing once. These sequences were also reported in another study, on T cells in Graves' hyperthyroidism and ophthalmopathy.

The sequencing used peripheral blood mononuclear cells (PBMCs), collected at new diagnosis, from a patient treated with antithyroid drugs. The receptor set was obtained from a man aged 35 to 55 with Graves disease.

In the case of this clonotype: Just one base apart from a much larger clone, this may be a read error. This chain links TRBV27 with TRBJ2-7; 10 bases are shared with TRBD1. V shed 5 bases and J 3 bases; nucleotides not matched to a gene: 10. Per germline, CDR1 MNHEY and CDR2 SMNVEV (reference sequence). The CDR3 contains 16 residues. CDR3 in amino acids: CASSIIPGTGVYEQYF. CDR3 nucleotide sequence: TGTGCCAGCAGTATCATCCCCGGGACAGGGGTCTACGAGCAGTACTTC.

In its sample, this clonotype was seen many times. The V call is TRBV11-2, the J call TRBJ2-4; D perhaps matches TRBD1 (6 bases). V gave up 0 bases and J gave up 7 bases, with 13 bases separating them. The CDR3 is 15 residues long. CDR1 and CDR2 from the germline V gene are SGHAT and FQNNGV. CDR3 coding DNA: TGTGCCAGCAGCTTAGACTGGGGGCAGGGGAACATTCAGTACTTC. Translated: CASSLDWGQGNIQYF.

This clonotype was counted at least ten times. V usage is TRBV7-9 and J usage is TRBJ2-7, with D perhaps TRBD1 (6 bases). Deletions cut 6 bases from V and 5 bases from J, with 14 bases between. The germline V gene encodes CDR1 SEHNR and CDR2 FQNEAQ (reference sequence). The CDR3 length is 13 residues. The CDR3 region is CASSPQGSHEQYF. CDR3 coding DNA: TGTGCCAGCAGTCCACAGGGATCCCACGAGCAGTACTTC.

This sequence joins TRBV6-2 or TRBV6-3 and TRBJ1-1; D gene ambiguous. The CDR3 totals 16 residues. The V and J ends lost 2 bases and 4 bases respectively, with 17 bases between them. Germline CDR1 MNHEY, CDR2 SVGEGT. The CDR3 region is CASSYGQDQRGTEAFF. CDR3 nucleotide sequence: TGTGCCAGCAGTTACGGTCAGGACCAACGCGGCACTGAAGCTTTCTTT.

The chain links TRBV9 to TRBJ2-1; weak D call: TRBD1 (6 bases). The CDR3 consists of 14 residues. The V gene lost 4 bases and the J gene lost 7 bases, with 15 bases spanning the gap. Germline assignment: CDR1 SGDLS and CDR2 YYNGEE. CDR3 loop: CASSKLDSLNEQFF. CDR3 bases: TGTGCCAGCAGCAAACTGGACAGTTTGAATGAGCAGTTCTTC.

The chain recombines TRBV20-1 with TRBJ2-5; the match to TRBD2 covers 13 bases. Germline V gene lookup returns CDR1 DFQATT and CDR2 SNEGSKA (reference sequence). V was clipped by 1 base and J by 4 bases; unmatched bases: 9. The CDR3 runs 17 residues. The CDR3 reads CSARGTSGRASLETQYF. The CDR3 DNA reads TGCAGTGCTAGAGGAACTAGCGGGAGGGCCTCGTTAGAGACCCAGTACTTC.

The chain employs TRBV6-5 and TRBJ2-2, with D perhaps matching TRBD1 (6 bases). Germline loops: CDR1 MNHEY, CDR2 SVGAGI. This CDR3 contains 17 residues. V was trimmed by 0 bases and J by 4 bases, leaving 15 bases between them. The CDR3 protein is CASSYSPPGVVTGELFF. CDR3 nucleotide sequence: TGTGCCAGCAGTTACTCCCCCCCAGGGGTTGTCACCGGGGAGCTGTTTTTT.

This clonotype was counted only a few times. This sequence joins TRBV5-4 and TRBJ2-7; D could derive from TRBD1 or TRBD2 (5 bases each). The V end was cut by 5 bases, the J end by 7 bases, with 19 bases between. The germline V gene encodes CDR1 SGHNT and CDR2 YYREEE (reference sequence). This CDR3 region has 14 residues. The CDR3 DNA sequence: TGTGCCAGCAGTAATCCCGGGACCGCTTCTGAGCAGTACTTC. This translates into CASSNPGTASEQYF.

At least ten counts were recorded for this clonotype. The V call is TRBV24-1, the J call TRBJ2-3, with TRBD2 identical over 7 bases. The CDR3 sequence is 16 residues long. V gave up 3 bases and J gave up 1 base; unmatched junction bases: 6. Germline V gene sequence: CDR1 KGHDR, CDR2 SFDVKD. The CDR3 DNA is TGTGCCACCAGTGATGATTCTAGCGGCCGCACAGATACGCAGTATTTT. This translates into CATSDDSSGRTDTQYF.

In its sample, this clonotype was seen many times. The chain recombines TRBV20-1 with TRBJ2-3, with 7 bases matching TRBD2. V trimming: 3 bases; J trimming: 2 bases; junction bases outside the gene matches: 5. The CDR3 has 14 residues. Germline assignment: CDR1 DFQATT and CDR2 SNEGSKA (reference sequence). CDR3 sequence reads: CSARRAGFTDTQYF. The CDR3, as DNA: TGCAGTGCTAGGAGAGCGGGGTTCACAGATACGCAGTATTTT.

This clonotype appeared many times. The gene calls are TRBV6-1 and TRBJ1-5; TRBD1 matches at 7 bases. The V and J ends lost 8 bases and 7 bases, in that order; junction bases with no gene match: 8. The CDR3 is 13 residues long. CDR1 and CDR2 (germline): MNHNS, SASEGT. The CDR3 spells CASRQGGRQPQHF. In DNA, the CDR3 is TGTGCCAGCCGACAAGGGGGCAGACAGCCCCAGCATTTT.

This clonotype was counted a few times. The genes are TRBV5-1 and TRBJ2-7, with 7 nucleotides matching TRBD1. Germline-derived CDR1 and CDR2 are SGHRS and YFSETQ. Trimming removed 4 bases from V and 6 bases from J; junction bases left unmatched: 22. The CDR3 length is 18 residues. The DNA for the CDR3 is TGCGCCAGCAGCCCCCGAGTCGGTAGGGGGCAGGAGTCGGGCGAGCAGTACTTC. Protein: CASSPRVGRGQESGEQYF.

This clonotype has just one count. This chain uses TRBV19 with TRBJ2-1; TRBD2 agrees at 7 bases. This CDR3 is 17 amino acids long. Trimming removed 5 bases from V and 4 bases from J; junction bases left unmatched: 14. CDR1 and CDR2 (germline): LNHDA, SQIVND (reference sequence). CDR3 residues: CASSQGDLAVPYNEQFF. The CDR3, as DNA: TGTGCCAGTAGTCAAGGGGATCTAGCGGTCCCTTACAATGAGCAGTTCTTC.

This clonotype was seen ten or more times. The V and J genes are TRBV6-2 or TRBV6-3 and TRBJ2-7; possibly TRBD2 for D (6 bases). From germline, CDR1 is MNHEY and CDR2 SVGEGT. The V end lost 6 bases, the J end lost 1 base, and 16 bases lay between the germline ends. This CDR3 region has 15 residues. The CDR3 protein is CASRPPGLASYEQYF. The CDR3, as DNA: TGTGCCAGCAGGCCACCGGGACTCGCATCCTACGAGCAGTACTTC.

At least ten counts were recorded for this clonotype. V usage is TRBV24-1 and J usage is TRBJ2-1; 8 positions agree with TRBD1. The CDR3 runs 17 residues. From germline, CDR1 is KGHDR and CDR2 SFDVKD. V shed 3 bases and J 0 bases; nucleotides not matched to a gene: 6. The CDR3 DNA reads TGTGCCACCAGTGATGTTGGACAGGGAAGCTCCTACAATGAGCAGTTCTTC. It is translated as CATSDVGQGSSYNEQFF.

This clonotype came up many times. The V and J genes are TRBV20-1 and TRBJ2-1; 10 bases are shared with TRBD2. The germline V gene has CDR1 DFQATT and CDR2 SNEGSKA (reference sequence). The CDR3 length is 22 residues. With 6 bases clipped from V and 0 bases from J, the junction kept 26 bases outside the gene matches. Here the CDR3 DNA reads TGCAGTGCAAGACCGGAGCCCAGAGGGAAGTTACTAGCGGGGAGCTCCTACAATGAGCAGTTCTTC. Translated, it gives CSARPEPRGKLLAGSSYNEQFF.

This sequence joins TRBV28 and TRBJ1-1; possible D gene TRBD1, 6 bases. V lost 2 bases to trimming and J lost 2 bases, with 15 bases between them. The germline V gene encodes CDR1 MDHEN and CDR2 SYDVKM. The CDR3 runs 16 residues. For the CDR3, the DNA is TGTGCCAGCAGTTTACAGCGGGGGGGGCCTAACACTGAAGCTTTCTTT. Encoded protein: CASSLQRGGPNTEAFF.

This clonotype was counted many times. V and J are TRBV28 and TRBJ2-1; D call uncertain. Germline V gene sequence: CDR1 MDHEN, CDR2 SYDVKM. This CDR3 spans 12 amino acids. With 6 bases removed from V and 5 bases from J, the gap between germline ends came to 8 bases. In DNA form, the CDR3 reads TGTGCCAGCAGCTCCTGGAACAATGAGCAGTTCTTC. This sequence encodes CASSSWNNEQFF.

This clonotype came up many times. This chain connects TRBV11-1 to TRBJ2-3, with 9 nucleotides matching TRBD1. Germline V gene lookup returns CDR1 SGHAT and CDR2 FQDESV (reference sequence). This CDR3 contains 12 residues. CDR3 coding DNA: TGTGTTACGGGACAGGGATCGGATACGCAGTATTTT. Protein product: CVTGQGSDTQYF.

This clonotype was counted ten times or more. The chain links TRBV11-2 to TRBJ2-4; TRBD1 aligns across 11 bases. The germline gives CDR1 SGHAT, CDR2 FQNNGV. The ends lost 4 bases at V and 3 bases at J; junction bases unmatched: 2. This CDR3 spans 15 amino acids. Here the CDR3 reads CASSSGTGGKNIQYF. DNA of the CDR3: TGTGCCAGCAGCTCAGGGACAGGGGGCAAAAACATTCAGTACTTC.

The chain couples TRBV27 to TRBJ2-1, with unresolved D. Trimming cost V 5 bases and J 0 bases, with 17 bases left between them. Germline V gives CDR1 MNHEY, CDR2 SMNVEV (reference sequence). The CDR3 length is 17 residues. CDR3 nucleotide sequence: TGTGCCAGCAGTGATCCAGGACGCATGAACTCCTACAATGAGCAGTTCTTC. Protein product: CASSDPGRMNSYNEQFF.

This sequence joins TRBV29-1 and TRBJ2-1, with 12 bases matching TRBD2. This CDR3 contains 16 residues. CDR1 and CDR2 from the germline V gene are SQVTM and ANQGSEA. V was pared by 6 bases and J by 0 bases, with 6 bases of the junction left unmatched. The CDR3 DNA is TGCAGCGTCGCCGGACTAGCGGGAACCTCCTACAATGAGCAGTTCTTC. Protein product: CSVAGLAGTSYNEQFF.

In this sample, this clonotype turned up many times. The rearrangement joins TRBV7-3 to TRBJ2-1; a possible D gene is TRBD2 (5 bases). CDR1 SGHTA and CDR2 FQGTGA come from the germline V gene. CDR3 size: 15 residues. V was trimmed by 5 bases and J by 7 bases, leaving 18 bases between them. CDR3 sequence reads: CASSHRGGFANEQFF. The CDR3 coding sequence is TGTGCCAGCAGCCACCGGGGTGGATTTGCGAATGAGCAGTTCTTC.

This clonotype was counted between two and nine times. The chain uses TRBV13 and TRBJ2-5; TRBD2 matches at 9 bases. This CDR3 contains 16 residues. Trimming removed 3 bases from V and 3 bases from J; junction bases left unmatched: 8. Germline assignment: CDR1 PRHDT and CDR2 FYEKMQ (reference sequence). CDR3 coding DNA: TGTGCCAGCAGCTTTAGGGATAGCGGGAGTGAAGAGACCCAGTACTTC. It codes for CASSFRDSGSEETQYF.

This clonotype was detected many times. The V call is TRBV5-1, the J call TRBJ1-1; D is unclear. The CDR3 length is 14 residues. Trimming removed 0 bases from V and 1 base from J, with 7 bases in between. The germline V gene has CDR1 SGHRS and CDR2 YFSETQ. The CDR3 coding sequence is TGCGCCAGCAGCTTGGCCGTGTCGAACACTGAAGCTTTCTTT. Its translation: CASSLAVSNTEAFF.

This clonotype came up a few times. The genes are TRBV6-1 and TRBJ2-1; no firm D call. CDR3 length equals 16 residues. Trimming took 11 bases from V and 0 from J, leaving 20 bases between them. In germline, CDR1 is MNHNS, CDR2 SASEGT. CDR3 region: CALLLDDPSSYNEQFF. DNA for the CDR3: TGTGCCCTCCTCCTGGACGATCCGAGCTCCTACAATGAGCAGTTCTTC.

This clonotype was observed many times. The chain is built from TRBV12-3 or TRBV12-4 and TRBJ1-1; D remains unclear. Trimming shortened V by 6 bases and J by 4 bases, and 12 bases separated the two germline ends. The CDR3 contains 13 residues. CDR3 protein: CASSLSGLTEAFF. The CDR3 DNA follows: TGTGCCAGCAGCCTCAGTGGCCTCACTGAAGCTTTCTTT.

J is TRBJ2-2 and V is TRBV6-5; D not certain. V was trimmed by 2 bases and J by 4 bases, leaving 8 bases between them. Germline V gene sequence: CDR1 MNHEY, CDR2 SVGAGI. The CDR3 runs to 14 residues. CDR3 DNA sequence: TGTGCCAGCAGTTACGATAGAATCACCGGGGAGCTGTTTTTT. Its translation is CASSYDRITGELFF.

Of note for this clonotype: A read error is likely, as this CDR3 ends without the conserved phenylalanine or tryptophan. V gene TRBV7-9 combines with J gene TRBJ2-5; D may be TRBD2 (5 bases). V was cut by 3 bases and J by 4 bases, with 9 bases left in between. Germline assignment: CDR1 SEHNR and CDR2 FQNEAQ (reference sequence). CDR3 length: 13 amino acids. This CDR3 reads CASSLFRGETQYL. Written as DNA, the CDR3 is TGTGCCAGCAGCTTGTTCCGGGGAGAGACCCAGTACCTC.

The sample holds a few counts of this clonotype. This chain's CDR3 is CASSLRSLRDDTQYF. In nucleotides, the CDR3 is TGTGCCAGCAGCTTGCGGTCATTGCGGGATGATACGCAGTATTTT. The chain links TRBV7-9 to TRBJ2-3; a weak D match, TRBD2 (6 bases). The CDR3 consists of 15 residues. V was clipped by 3 bases and J by 6 bases, with 16 bases between them. Germline V lookup: CDR1 SEHNR, CDR2 FQNEAQ (reference sequence).

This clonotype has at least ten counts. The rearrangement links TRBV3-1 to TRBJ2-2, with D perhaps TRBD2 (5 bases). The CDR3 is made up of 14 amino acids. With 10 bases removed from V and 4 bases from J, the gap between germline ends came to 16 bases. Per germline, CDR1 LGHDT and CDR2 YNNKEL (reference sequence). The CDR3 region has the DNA TGTGCCACCGCGGGTTTTCCAGCCACCGGGGAGCTGTTTTTT. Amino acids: CATAGFPATGELFF.

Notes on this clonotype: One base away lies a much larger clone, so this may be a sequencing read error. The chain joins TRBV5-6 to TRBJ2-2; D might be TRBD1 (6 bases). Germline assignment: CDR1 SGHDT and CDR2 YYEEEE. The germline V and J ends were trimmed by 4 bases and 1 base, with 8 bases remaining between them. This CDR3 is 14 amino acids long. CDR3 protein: CASSGGQNTGELFF. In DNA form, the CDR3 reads TGTGCCAGCAGCGGGGGACAGAACACCGGGGAGCTGTTTTTT. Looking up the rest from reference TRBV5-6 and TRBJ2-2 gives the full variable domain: DAGVTQSPTHLIKTRGQQVTLRCSPKSGHDTVSWYQQALGQGPQFIFQYYEEEERQRGNFPDRFSGHQFPNYSSELNVNALLLGDSALYLCASSGGQNTGELFFGEGSRLTVL.